The sequence of this TCR beta chain was determined in a study of CD8+ T cells in alopecia areata (dated by TCRdb to the late 2010s). For the wider study: The treated patients took part in an open-label pilot trial in which moderate-to-severe alopecia areata was treated with oral tofacitinib at 5 to 10 mg twice daily. Patients stayed on tofacitinib for 6 to 18 months and then had 6 months of follow-up off drug so that delayed response and recurrence could be assessed. The SALT score, which quantifies the percentage of affected scalp surface area, was used to measure disease severity in treated patients. In both human patients and the C3H/HeJ mouse model, the study applied high-throughput TCRbeta sequencing to look at T cell clonal expansion in alopecia areata. Human TCRbeta sequencing covered scalp tissue and sorted CD4+ and CD8+ peripheral blood T cells from patchy and totalis/universalis alopecia areata patients and healthy controls. Patients on tofacitinib were biopsied at baseline and after 4 and 24 weeks of treatment, and several of the patients also had a later scalp biopsy. Scalp clonality was compared across normal scalp (n=4), patchy alopecia areata scalp (n=8), and alopecia totalis/universalis scalp (n=8). RNA was obtained with the PAXgene miRNA kit for fixed scalp, the miRNeasy kit for PBMCs, and the RNeasy kit for mouse skin. TCRbeta CDR3 regions were amplified by immunoSEQ multiplex PCR with 35 Vbeta forward and 13 Jbeta reverse primers. What the research found in general, with its limitations: Shared TCR sequences between patients were less evident than in mice, which may be partly attributable to HLA diversity in the patient population. Resident alphabeta T cells in normal human skin are also sequenced, complicating scalp TCR repertoire analysis, unlike mouse skin dominated by gammadelta T cells. With tofacitinib, both scalp clonality and the number of expanded CD8+ clones among the top 100 scalp clones went down significantly. Compared with normal scalp, lesional scalp, particularly in alopecia totalis/universalis, had higher clonality and more expanded CD8+ clones, which suggests antigenic drive. During tofacitinib treatment, many expanded lesional clones stuck around in both scalp and blood, and this persistence may partly explain why relapse happens after treatment is stopped. Because the treated cohort was small and included a single nonresponder, larger studies are needed to assess links between baseline CD8+ expansion and response.

Read against the paper, the sample's treatment or condition label means: oral pan-JAK inhibitor, 5-10 mg twice daily. Lesional scalp punch biopsies and peripheral blood were obtained from alopecia areata patients. PBMCs were isolated by density centrifugation and stained for CD3, CD4 and CD8, after which CD4+ and CD8+ T cells were sorted on a FACSAria. Reading the germline V gene gives CDR1 SGHTA and CDR2 FQGNSA. Trimming takes 4 bases from V and 6 bases from J, and the germline ends sit 16 bases apart. The CDR3 has 14 amino acids, counting the end cysteine and phenylalanine. The CDR3 DNA has 42 bases and is translated from base 1. Library method: the immunoSEQ multiplex PCR assay. RNA was extracted from all samples and reverse transcribed into cDNA as template for TCR sequencing. SuperScript III was used for first-strand cDNA synthesis, primed with a 2:1 mix of oligo-dT and random hexamers. A synthetic immune receptor repertoire was used to assess amplification bias, and residual bias was removed computationally. The paper's data handling went like this. Raw reads were preprocessed to remove errors, and CDR3 was defined by IMGT conventions from the conserved cysteine to phenylalanine. Clonality was calculated as 1 minus Shannon entropy normalized by log2 of the number of productive unique TCRs. Whether each scalp clone was CD4 or CD8 was inferred by checking scalp TCRbeta sequences against the CD4 and CD8 repertoires from sorted blood. The table was pulled from immuneACCESS by TCRdb, which kept in-frame rearrangements only. Such tables lose some clones; where checked, under half of the loss comes from unresolved V genes, and the rest has no known cause. Clone size and V and J calls were adopted from that table, with D and trimming inferred from the DNA. The sample includes about 210,000 clones, with around 66% observed a single time. The ten largest clonotypes hold around 1.2% of the sample.

Concerning this clone: Its binding antigen is unknown. No base quality information exists; no much larger clone differs at one position.

Recombination connected TRBV7-2 to TRBJ2-7; D gene: possibly TRBD1, on 6 matching bases. The sample consisted of CD4+ T cells sorted from blood, taken at approximately week 42, from a patient treated with tofacitinib. The source of this sequence is a human donor with alopecia areata. The DNA sequence is given as TGTGCCAGCAGCTCCAAGGCAGGGGTTTTCGAGCAGTACTTC. Translated, this is CASSSKAGVFEQYF. This CDR3, with the reference TRBV7-2 and TRBJ2-7 proteins standing in past its ends, gives the full variable domain GAGVSQSPSNKVTEKGKDVELRCDPISGHTALYWYRQSLGQGLEFLIYFQGNSAPDKSGLPSDRFSAERTGGSVSTLTIQRTQQEDSAVYLCASSSKAGVFEQYFGPGTRLTVT.